The clone carrying this T cell receptor (beta chain) was found many times. Scientists recovered RNA and DNA together from roughly 20-30 mg of unsorted bulk tissue. These data come from a study of tumor-infiltrating lymphocytes in primary liver carcinoma. Across the whole study: Stage T1-T3 N0M0 tumors spanned about 4.2 to 10 cm.

The CDR3 runs 16 residues. Germline V lookup: CDR1 SEHNR, CDR2 FQNEAQ (reference sequence). V gave up 5 bases and J gave up 6 bases, with 20 bases separating them. The authors made TCR beta cDNA from around 500 ng total RNA with a constant-region primer. It was through three nested multiplex PCR rounds of slightly modified ARM-PCR that TCR beta libraries arose. TRBV1-TRBV30 forward primers paired with a C-beta reverse primer were used in the first two PCR rounds, which ran roughly 9 cycles each. TCRdb itself ran the multiplex PCR reads through MiXCR, one entry per CDR3 protein. Of about 120,000 distinct CDR3 sequences listed, around 70% are singletons.

This receptor was taken from a woman in her sixties with primary liver carcinoma and hepatitis B virus infection. V usage is TRBV7-9 and J usage is TRBJ2-1; D might be TRBD1 (6 bases). The sample comprised tumor-adjacent normal liver tissue. The CDR3 nucleotides read TGTGCCAGCAGCCCCGGTGCAGGGAACAGGGTCAATGAGCAGTTCTTC. Protein sequence: CASSPGAGNRVNEQFF.